A single sample gave rise to the 22 T cell receptor beta chains below, sequenced in a study of blood T cell dynamics during melanoma immunotherapy. Time point defined: week 3, after first cycle of checkpoint inhibitor. The method was immunoSEQ multiplex PCR; TCRdb's version includes in-frame clones alone and lacks a portion of them. The profile covers about 5,000 clones, with 80% to 85% appearing a single time and 9% to 12% taken by the ten largest. The specimen comprised blood, sampled from a patient treated with checkpoint blockade. These receptors were collected from a human donor with melanoma.

The chain has TRBV4-2 and TRBJ2-7; D assignment may be TRBD1 or TRBD2 (5 bases each). CDR3 length equals 16 residues. Trimming stripped 0 bases from V and 0 bases from J, with 12 bases between. The germline V gene encodes CDR1 LGHNA and CDR2 YNFKEQ. The CDR3 here is CASSQDEGTSSYEQYF. For the CDR3, the DNA is TGTGCCAGCAGCCAAGATGAGGGGACGAGCTCCTACGAGCAGTACTTC.

This chain connects TRBV5-1 to TRBJ2-7, with D hard to call. The length of the CDR3 is 14 residues. V lost 0 bases to trimming and J lost 0 bases, with 7 bases between them. Germline V gives CDR1 SGHRS, CDR2 YFSETQ. The CDR3 is CASSLEGTSYEQYF. The CDR3 coding sequence is TGCGCCAGCAGCTTGGAGGGTACCTCCTACGAGCAGTACTTC.

The chain couples TRBV11-3 to TRBJ2-7; D unresolved. This CDR3 comprises 12 residues. Trimming took off 9 bases at V and 3 bases at J, with 12 bases between the two ends. The V gene's germline CDR1 is SGHNT and CDR2 YENEEA. The CDR3 nucleotides read TGTGCCAGTTCAGACTGGGACTACGAGCAGTACTTC. The encoded protein is CASSDWDYEQYF.

This rearrangement joins TRBV6-1 to TRBJ1-5; 7 bases are a match to TRBD1. The CDR3 loop spans 15 amino acids. Germline-derived CDR1 and CDR2 are MNHNS and SASEGT. V gave up 5 bases and J gave up 7 bases; unmatched junction bases: 11. This CDR3 is CASSFEGQARQPQHF. DNA of the CDR3: TGTGCCAGCAGTTTTGAAGGACAGGCTAGGCAGCCCCAGCATTTT.

The J gene is TRBJ1-5, the V gene TRBV5-6; 7 bases match TRBD1. The V gene end was trimmed by 2 bases and the J gene end by 3 bases; junction bases not matched to a gene: 5. This CDR3 spans 15 amino acids. Germline V lookup: CDR1 SGHDT, CDR2 YYEEEE. The CDR3 DNA is TGTGCCAGCAGCTTTCAGGGGGTGCCCAATCAGCCCCAGCATTTT. It translates to CASSFQGVPNQPQHF.

This clone was detected only a few times. The rearrangement uses TRBV15 and TRBJ1-6; D might be TRBD1 (5 bases). The germline V gene encodes CDR1 LNHNV and CDR2 YYDKDF (reference sequence). Trimming shortened V by 0 bases and J by 8 bases, and 8 bases separated the two germline ends. CDR3 length: 14 residues. CDR3 residues: CATSRDGGDSPLHF. CDR3 coding DNA: TGTGCCACCAGCAGAGACGGGGGGGATTCACCCCTCCACTTT.

J is TRBJ1-1 and V is TRBV15; the D gene is possibly TRBD1 (6 bases). CDR1 and CDR2 (germline): LNHNV, YYDKDF (reference sequence). V was shortened by 5 bases and J by 2 bases, with 15 bases between the two germline ends. This CDR3 is built from 15 residues. CDR3 nucleotides: TGTGCCACCAGCCCAACAGGGCTATTAAACACTGAAGCTTTCTTT. It encodes CATSPTGLLNTEAFF.

This clone was counted between two and nine times. The chain joins TRBV19 to TRBJ2-7, with no clear D. Trimming took off 3 bases at V and 3 bases at J, with 24 bases between the two ends. The CDR3 loop spans 18 amino acids. The germline CDR1 and CDR2 sequences are LNHDA and SQIVND (reference sequence). CDR3 residues: CASSIRLPQGPNFYEQYF. In DNA, the CDR3 is TGTGCCAGTAGTATCCGGCTTCCCCAAGGACCCAACTTCTACGAGCAGTACTTC.

The rearrangement uses TRBV7-2 and TRBJ2-7; D perhaps matches TRBD2 (6 bases). Germline V lookup: CDR1 SGHTA, CDR2 FQGNSA. The CDR3 runs 16 residues. V was trimmed by 1 base and J by 6 bases, leaving 19 bases between them. CDR3 coding DNA: TGTGCCAGCAGCTTAGTGGGCAGCCAGGGAGGTTCCGAGCAGTACTTC. It specifies CASSLVGSQGGSEQYF.

V is TRBV6-5 and J is TRBJ2-7; D is possibly TRBD1 or TRBD2 (5 bases each). CDR1 is MNHEY and CDR2 is SVGAGI in the germline V gene. This CDR3 spans 14 amino acids. The V and J ends lost 2 bases and 3 bases respectively, with 11 bases between them. The DNA of the CDR3 is TGTGCCAGCAGTTACACAGGAGGTGGCTACGAGCAGTACTTC. It translates to CASSYTGGGYEQYF.

This chain joins TRBV19 and TRBJ2-7, with 7 bases aligning to TRBD1. The V and J ends lost 6 bases and 2 bases, in that order; junction bases with no gene match: 7. This CDR3 is 14 amino acids long. The germline V gene has CDR1 LNHDA and CDR2 SQIVND (reference sequence). The CDR3 reads CASSRQGPPYEQYF. The CDR3 bases are TGTGCCAGTAGCAGACAGGGTCCCCCCTACGAGCAGTACTTC. Combining the CDR3 with reference TRBV19 and TRBJ2-7 gives the whole variable domain DGGITQSPKYLFRKEGQNVTLSCEQNLNHDAMYWYRQDPGQGLRLIYYSQIVNDFQKGDIAEGYSVSREKKESFPLTVTSAQKNPTAFYLCASSRQGPPYEQYFGPGTRLTVT.

This sequence joins TRBV10-3 and TRBJ1-1; 8 nucleotides agree with TRBD1. CDR1 and CDR2 from the germline V gene are ENHRY and SYGVKD. Losses at the gene ends were 4 bases for V and 5 bases for J; bases not matched to a gene: 3. This CDR3 has 13 residues. CDR3 loop: CAISGNRGTEAFF. CDR3 DNA sequence: TGTGCCATCAGTGGGAACAGGGGGACTGAAGCTTTCTTT.

This chain joins TRBV2 and TRBJ1-4; TRBD1 might be the D (5 bases). Germline CDR1 SNHLY, CDR2 FYNNEI. Deletions cut 1 base from V and 5 bases from J, with 11 bases between. The CDR3 spans 15 residues. The CDR3 nucleotides are TGTGCCAGCAGTGAAGAGGGGACCGACAATGAAAAACTGTTTTTT. Its protein product is CASSEEGTDNEKLFF.

The chain links TRBV7-2 to TRBJ2-7; the match to TRBD2 covers 9 bases. V shed 0 bases and J 5 bases; nucleotides not matched to a gene: 8. In germline, CDR1 is SGHTA, CDR2 FQGNSA. The CDR3 runs 16 residues. This CDR3 reads CASSLASGGRAHEQYF. The CDR3 DNA reads as TGTGCCAGCAGCTTAGCGTCCGGCGGGAGGGCCCACGAGCAGTACTTC.

This clone was seen only once. This chain joins TRBV5-1 and TRBJ1-4; TRBD1 agrees at 8 bases. The V gene end was trimmed by 4 bases and the J gene end by 8 bases; junction bases not matched to a gene: 7. This CDR3 is built from 14 residues. CDR1 and CDR2 from the germline V gene are SGHRS and YFSETQ. CDR3 nucleotides: TGCGCCAGCAGCCGGACAGGGAGTGGAGAAAAACTGTTTTTT. Translation: CASSRTGSGEKLFF.

The chain's CDR3 is CASSYGVATEKLFF. CDR3 nucleotides: TGTGCCAGCAGTTACGGGGTGGCGACTGAAAAACTGTTTTTT. V and J are TRBV7-2 and TRBJ1-4, with D hard to call. This CDR3 is built from 14 residues. CDR1 and CDR2 (germline): SGHTA, FQGNSA. The V gene lost 6 bases and the J gene lost 7 bases, with 15 bases spanning the gap. Using reference TRBV7-2 and TRBJ1-4 for the parts outside the CDR3, the full variable domain is GAGVSQSPSNKVTEKGKDVELRCDPISGHTALYWYRQSLGQGLEFLIYFQGNSAPDKSGLPSDRFSAERTGGSVSTLTIQRTQQEDSAVYLCASSYGVATEKLFFGSGTQLSVL.

V usage is TRBV15 and J usage is TRBJ1-4, with 7 bases matching TRBD1. Trimming took 0 bases from V and 6 from J; bases not matched to a gene: 19. This CDR3 contains 20 residues. Germline V gives CDR1 LNHNV, CDR2 YYDKDF (reference sequence). The chain's CDR3 is CATSREEGGRGFIGYEKLFF. CDR3 coding DNA: TGTGCCACCAGCAGAGAAGAGGGAGGCAGGGGGTTTATCGGTTATGAAAAACTGTTTTTT.

The chain joins TRBV6-5 to TRBJ1-1, with D unclear. CDR1 MNHEY and CDR2 SVGAGI come from the germline V gene. The CDR3 spans 13 residues. The V end was cut by 5 bases, the J end by 7 bases, with 14 bases between. The CDR3 DNA reads TGTGCCAGCAGTCATGGTGCGGGCCGTGAAGCTTTCTTT. Amino acid sequence: CASSHGAGREAFF.

The gene calls are TRBV29-1 and TRBJ1-1; no firm D call. In germline, CDR1 is SQVTM, CDR2 ANQGSEA. V was clipped by 2 bases and J by 1 base, with 8 bases between them. The CDR3 extends over 13 amino acids. The CDR3 nucleotides read TGCAGCGTTGAAATGGGAGGGAACACTGAAGCTTTCTTT. Translated: CSVEMGGNTEAFF.

The chain has TRBV2 and TRBJ2-5; TRBD1 agrees at 8 bases. Losses at the gene ends were 0 bases for V and 11 bases for J; bases not matched to a gene: 11. Germline lookup yields CDR1 SNHLY and CDR2 FYNNEI. The CDR3 has 15 residues. The CDR3 is CASSEARQGIGEQYF. The DNA of the CDR3 is TGTGCCAGCAGTGAAGCCCGACAGGGGATTGGGGAGCAGTACTTC.

The V and J genes are TRBV28 and TRBJ2-7; D might be TRBD2 (5 bases). The CDR3 spans 13 residues. CDR1 is MDHEN, CDR2 SYDVKM, per germline. V dropped 5 bases and J dropped 2 bases, with 10 bases sitting between them. DNA for the CDR3: TGTGCCAGCAGTAGACTACTACCCTACGAGCAGTACTTC. It codes for CASSRLLPYEQYF.

The chain combines TRBV4-2 with TRBJ1-3; D might be TRBD1 (5 bases). This CDR3 spans 13 amino acids. Germline V CDR1 and CDR2: LGHNA, YNFKEQ. Trimming removed 1 base at V and 8 bases at J, with 9 bases between. This chain's CDR3 is CASSQGGGDTIYF. CDR3 sequence (DNA): TGTGCCAGCAGCCAAGGTGGGGGTGACACCATATATTTT.